Listed below are T cell receptor beta chains from one sample, sequenced in a study of blood T cell repertoires in COVID-19. Clones were sequenced by immunoSEQ multiplex PCR, and TCRdb holds only the in-frame ones, with some missing. Of 210,000 or so clones in the sample, 70% to 90% were seen once. Sequenced sample: peripheral blood. All receptors derive from a man aged 18 to 30 with active or convalescent COVID-19. Both conserved end residues are part of each CDR3. Each record gives: D gene, V gene, J gene, clone size, CDR3 DNA, CDR3 protein. The D gene is left open where the match is weak. Clone size appears in some rows only: once, few, many, or a class for an expanded clone.

d_gene: TRBD2; v_gene: TRBV19; j_gene: TRBJ2-1; abundance: -; CDR3nt: TGTGCCAGTAGTTTACTAGCGGGAGTCCGCAATGAGCAGTTCTTC; CDR3aa: CASSLLAGVRNEQFF
d_gene: -; v_gene: TRBV19; j_gene: TRBJ2-5; abundance: once; CDR3nt: TGTGCCAGTAGCTCTTTACCGGAGGGCCCGTACCAAGAGACCCAGTACTTC; CDR3aa: CASSSLPEGPYQETQYF
d_gene: -; v_gene: TRBV3-1/TRBV3-2; j_gene: TRBJ2-3; abundance: -; CDR3nt: TGTGCCAGCAGCTCTCTCTCAGATACGCAGTATTTT; CDR3aa: CASSSLSDTQYF
d_gene: TRBD2; v_gene: TRBV28; j_gene: TRBJ2-7; abundance: -; CDR3nt: TGTGCCAGCAGCTGGACTAGAGCCTCCTACGAGCAGTACTTC; CDR3aa: CASSWTRASYEQYF
d_gene: TRBD1; v_gene: TRBV28; j_gene: TRBJ2-7; abundance: once; CDR3nt: TGTGCCAGCAGGTTGGGACAGGAAAGTTTCTACGAGCAGTACTTC; CDR3aa: CASRLGQESFYEQYF
d_gene: TRBD1; v_gene: TRBV10-3; j_gene: TRBJ1-3; abundance: -; CDR3nt: TGTGCCATCCGGACAGGGGGCATCCAGAGCTCTGGAAACACCATATATTTT; CDR3aa: CAIRTGGIQSSGNTIYF
d_gene: TRBD2; v_gene: TRBV9; j_gene: TRBJ2-1; abundance: -; CDR3nt: TGTGCCAGCAGCTTGAGCGGGAGCTCCTACAATGAGCAGTTCTTC; CDR3aa: CASSLSGSSYNEQFF
d_gene: TRBD2; v_gene: TRBV6-1; j_gene: TRBJ2-7; abundance: -; CDR3nt: TGTGCCAGCAGTGAGGATCTAGCGGGGGGCTACGAGCAGTACTTC; CDR3aa: CASSEDLAGGYEQYF
d_gene: TRBD2; v_gene: TRBV5-4; j_gene: TRBJ2-3; abundance: -; CDR3nt: TGTGCCAGCAGCCCACAGGGTGGACTAGCGTCAGATACGCAGTATTTT; CDR3aa: CASSPQGGLASDTQYF
d_gene: TRBD1; v_gene: TRBV7-8; j_gene: TRBJ1-1; abundance: -; CDR3nt: TGTGCCAGCAGCGTGGGACAGAGTAACACTGAAGCTTTCTTT; CDR3aa: CASSVGQSNTEAFF
d_gene: TRBD1; v_gene: TRBV6-5; j_gene: TRBJ2-7; abundance: few; CDR3nt: TGTGCCAGCAGTACCGGGGACAGGGGTTACGAGCAGTACTTC; CDR3aa: CASSTGDRGYEQYF
d_gene: -; v_gene: TRBV14; j_gene: TRBJ2-7; abundance: -; CDR3nt: TGTGCCAGCAGCCAAGTTCGTGGAGGGCAGTACTTC; CDR3aa: CASSQVRGGQYF
d_gene: TRBD1; v_gene: TRBV27; j_gene: TRBJ1-2; abundance: -; CDR3nt: TGTGCCAGCAGACCGACAGGGGTAGGGTATGGCTACACCTTC; CDR3aa: CASRPTGVGYGYTF
d_gene: TRBD1; v_gene: TRBV28; j_gene: TRBJ2-1; abundance: -; CDR3nt: TGTGCCAGCAGACCGCTGACAGGGGGCCCGTGGGATGAGCAGTTCTTC; CDR3aa: CASRPLTGGPWDEQFF
d_gene: TRBD1; v_gene: TRBV19; j_gene: TRBJ2-1; abundance: -; CDR3nt: TGTGCCAGTAGGAGTGGGACAGGGAACGACAATGAGCAGTTCTTC; CDR3aa: CASRSGTGNDNEQFF
d_gene: -; v_gene: TRBV5-4; j_gene: TRBJ1-2; abundance: -; CDR3nt: TGTGCCAGCAGCGTTGACAGTAACCTGGGAGGCTACACCTTC; CDR3aa: CASSVDSNLGGYTF
d_gene: -; v_gene: TRBV19; j_gene: TRBJ2-1; abundance: -; CDR3nt: TGTGCCAGTAGTATACTACCGGGATCCCTCCACAATGAGCAGTTCTTC; CDR3aa: CASSILPGSLHNEQFF
d_gene: -; v_gene: TRBV2; j_gene: TRBJ2-7; abundance: -; CDR3nt: TGTGCCAGCAGTCAGGACTCCTACGAGCAGTACTTC; CDR3aa: CASSQDSYEQYF
d_gene: -; v_gene: TRBV11-3; j_gene: TRBJ2-1; abundance: -; CDR3nt: TGTGCCAGCAGTTCCACCCACTCCGCTATACTTTACAATGAGCAGTTCTTC; CDR3aa: CASSSTHSAILYNEQFF
d_gene: -; v_gene: TRBV28; j_gene: TRBJ1-1; abundance: -; CDR3nt: TGTGCCAGCACTCCTCTTAACACTGAAGCTTTCTTT; CDR3aa: CASTPLNTEAFF